This T cell receptor beta chain came from a study of blood T cell repertoires in COVID-19 (dated by TCRdb to about 2020). The study in broad terms: The collaborator samples originated in the United States, Italy and Spain and spanned the acute and convalescent phases of COVID-19. The prospective study material was composed of cDNA or gDNA derived from T cells, B-cell-depleted T cells, or PBMCs. The dataset comprised deeply sampled blood TCRbeta repertoires from subjects exposed to, actively infected with, or recovered from COVID-19. The repertoires were made available in a free public database intended to serve as a resource for research on the immune response to SARS-CoV-2. The samples were drawn from the first 160 participants of the ongoing ImmuneRACE study and from some 1,300 subjects provided by 6 global collaborators. The sample metadata nearly always contained a de-identified subject ID, COVID-19 status, age in years and sex. HLA class I and class II types, where available, came from metadata supplied by the sample provider rather than from assay-based typing. General findings and caveats noted by the study authors: The quantity of clinical and demographic metadata differed by source and by participant and was supplied without curation.

With regard to this clone: This receptor's antigen is unknown. No base-level quality is on record; no much larger clone is a single base apart.

TCRbeta CDR3 regions were amplified from genomic DNA by means of the immunoSEQ Assay, a bias-controlled multiplex PCR. The authors' analysis ran thus. The number of nucleated cells in each sample was estimated by amplification of reference gene primers within the assay. To quantify the absolute abundance of each unique TCRbeta CDR3 rearrangement, sequence reads were collapsed and filtered. Productive Simpson clonality was computed per sample as the square root of Simpson's diversity index over productive rearrangements. TCRdb provides this immuneACCESS table in a form limited to in-frame rearrangements. Some clones are lacking; in checked studies, under half of them reflect an unresolved V gene, and why the rest are absent is not known. D and trimming come from the DNA, and the V and J calls and clone size come from that table. The sample table records tens of thousands of clones; about 90% of these occur just once. The ten largest clones represent about 3% of the sample.

Germline trimming: 6 bases from V, 3 bases from J; junction bases outside gene matches: 4. The CDR3, from cysteine to phenylalanine, totals 13 residues. Solely the CDR3 DNA is kept, with 39 bases framed from the first base. For CDR1 and CDR2, the germline V gene lists SGHDT and YYEEEE. Collaborating institutions collected whole blood in K2EDTA tubes following their own protocols. For TCRbeta analysis, collaborators shipped samples in one of three forms: frozen whole blood, isolated PBMCs, or DNA extracted from either of those sample types. The V and J genes are TRBV5-6 and TRBJ2-7, with 9 junctional bases fitting TRBD1. The sample was peripheral blood. The clonotype was recovered from a woman in her forties or fifties with active or convalescent COVID-19. The nucleotide sequence is given as TGTGCCAGCACCCCGACAGGGGGCTACGAGCAGTACTTC. The resulting protein is CASTPTGGYEQYF.